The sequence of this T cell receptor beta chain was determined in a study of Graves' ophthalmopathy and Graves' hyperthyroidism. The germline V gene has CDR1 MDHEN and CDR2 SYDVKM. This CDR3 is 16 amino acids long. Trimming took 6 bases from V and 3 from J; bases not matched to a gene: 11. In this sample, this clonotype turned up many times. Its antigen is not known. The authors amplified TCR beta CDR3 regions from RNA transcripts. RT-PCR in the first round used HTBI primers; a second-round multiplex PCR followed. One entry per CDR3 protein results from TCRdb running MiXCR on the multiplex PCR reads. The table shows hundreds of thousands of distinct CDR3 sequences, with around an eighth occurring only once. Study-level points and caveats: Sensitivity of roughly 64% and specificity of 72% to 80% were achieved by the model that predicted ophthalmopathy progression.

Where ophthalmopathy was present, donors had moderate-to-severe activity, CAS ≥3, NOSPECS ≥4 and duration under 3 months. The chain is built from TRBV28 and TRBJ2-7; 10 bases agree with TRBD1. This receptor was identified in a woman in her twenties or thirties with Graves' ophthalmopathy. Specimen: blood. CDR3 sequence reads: CASRRRQGAIFYEQYF. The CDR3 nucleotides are TGTGCCAGCAGACGGAGACAGGGGGCGATTTTCTACGAGCAGTACTTC.